The rows below give T cell receptor beta chains drawn from one sample of a study of technical replicates of blood from several donors. Some clones are missing from TCRdb's copy, which holds only in-frame ones; the method was immunoSEQ multiplex PCR. The sample lists tens of thousands of clones, under 95% seen once, with 0.2% to 0.3% in the top ten. The sequencing input was T cells isolated from PBMCs. All receptors derive from a human donor in good health. Both conserved end residues are part of each CDR3. The D gene is left open where the match is weak. Clone size is shown for a subset of rows, as once, few, many or a class of expanded clone.

>15|TRBJ2-7|TRBD1|TRBV6-1|NA
CASSDPGTGSDEQYF
TGTGCCAGCAGTGATCCCGGGACAGGGAGTGACGAGCAGTACTTC
>14|TRBJ1-1|NA|TRBV30|NA
CAWSRRGLNTEAFF
TGTGCCTGGTCACGAAGGGGCCTGAACACTGAAGCTTTCTTT
>18|TRBJ2-2|TRBD2|TRBV7-6|NA
CASSQGLAGAGGTGELFF
TGTGCCAGCAGCCAGGGACTAGCGGGGGCCGGGGGAACCGGGGAGCTGTTTTTT
>14|TRBJ1-2|TRBD1|TRBV27|NA
CASSFLQGASGYTF
TGTGCCAGCAGTTTCCTACAGGGGGCGAGTGGCTACACCTTC
>14|TRBJ1-1|NA|TRBV9|few
CASSPDPGQREAFF
TGTGCCAGCAGCCCCGACCCCGGACAGAGAGAAGCTTTCTTT
>19|TRBJ1-3|TRBD1|TRBV11-2|NA
CASSLNFGQAGSSGNTIYF
TGTGCCAGCAGCCTCAATTTCGGACAGGCAGGGTCTTCTGGAAACACCATATATTTT
>16|TRBJ2-7|TRBD1|TRBV7-2|NA
CASSETNGQGSYEQYF
TGTGCCAGCAGCGAAACCAATGGACAGGGATCCTACGAGCAGTACTTC
>13|TRBJ2-1|NA|TRBV27|NA
CASGDTPVDEQFF
TGTGCCAGTGGGGACACGCCAGTCGATGAGCAGTTCTTC
>14|TRBJ1-3|NA|TRBV6-5|NA
CASRSGVNANTIYF
TGTGCCAGCAGGAGCGGGGTGAATGCGAACACCATATATTTT
>13|TRBJ2-7|NA|TRBV6-1|once
CASSERVTYEQYF
TGTGCCAGCAGTGAACGCGTCACTTACGAGCAGTACTTC
>16|TRBJ2-2|NA|TRBV4-1|NA
CASSQERPANTGELFF
TGCGCCAGCAGCCAAGAGAGGCCCGCGAACACCGGGGAGCTGTTTTTT
>16|TRBJ2-1|NA|TRBV10-3|NA
CAISGHSGSSYNEQFF
TGTGCCATCAGTGGCCATAGCGGAAGCTCCTACAATGAGCAGTTCTTC
>19|TRBJ2-1|TRBD2|TRBV19|NA
CASSISWASGGGVLGEQFF
TGTGCCAGTAGTATAAGTTGGGCTAGCGGGGGCGGGGTCTTAGGGGAGCAGTTCTTC
>13|TRBJ1-6|NA|TRBV5-6|NA
CASSRRMNSPLHF
TGTGCCAGCAGCCGGAGGATGAATTCACCCCTCCACTTT
>16|TRBJ1-2|NA|TRBV4-1|once
CASSQEVERATHGYTF
TGCGCCAGCAGCCAAGAGGTTGAGCGGGCTACTCATGGCTACACCTTC